This T cell receptor beta chain was documented in a study of blood T cells in healthy people across ages. The authors ran a second PCR of about 6 to 11 cycles using a sample-barcoded 5' primer and a J-beta primer mix. TCRdb re-derived calls from the 5' RACE reads in MiXCR, one entry per CDR3 protein. The data contain approximately 880,000 distinct CDR3 sequences, about 48% of them singletons. This clonotype was detected only a few times. What it binds is not known. Study-wide findings and caveats: Measured against age, TCR beta diversity per million T cells decreased in a roughly linear manner.

CDR3 size: 15 residues. The ends lost 6 bases at V and 0 bases at J; junction bases unmatched: 4. CDR1 is MNHNS and CDR2 is SASEGT in the germline V gene. No fewer than 5.5 micrograms of total RNA were isolated from every sample. The specimen was blood. The J gene is TRBJ1-5, the V gene TRBV6-1, with 8 bases identical to TRBD1. The source is a man aged 30-40 years in good health. The CDR3 here is CASRTGDYSNQPQHF. The CDR3 nucleotides read TGTGCCAGCAGGACAGGGGATTATAGCAATCAGCCCCAGCATTTT.